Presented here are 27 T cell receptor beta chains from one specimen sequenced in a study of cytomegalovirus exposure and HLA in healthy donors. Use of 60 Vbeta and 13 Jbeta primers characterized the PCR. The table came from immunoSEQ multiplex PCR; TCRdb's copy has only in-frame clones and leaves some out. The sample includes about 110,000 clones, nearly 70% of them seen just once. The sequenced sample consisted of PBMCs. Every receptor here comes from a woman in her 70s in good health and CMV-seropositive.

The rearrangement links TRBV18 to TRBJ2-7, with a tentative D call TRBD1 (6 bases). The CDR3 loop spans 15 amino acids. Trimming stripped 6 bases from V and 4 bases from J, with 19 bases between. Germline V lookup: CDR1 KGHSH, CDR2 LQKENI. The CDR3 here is CASSQGLGALYEQYF. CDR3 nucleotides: TGTGCCAGCTCCCAAGGACTGGGGGCGTTGTACGAGCAGTACTTC.

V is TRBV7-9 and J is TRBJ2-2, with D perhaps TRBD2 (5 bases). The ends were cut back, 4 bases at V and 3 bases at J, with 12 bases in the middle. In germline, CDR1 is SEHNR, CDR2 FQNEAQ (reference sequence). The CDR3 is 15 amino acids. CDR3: CASSSSLGYTGELFF. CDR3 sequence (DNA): TGTGCCAGCAGCTCTAGCTTGGGATACACCGGGGAGCTGTTTTTT.

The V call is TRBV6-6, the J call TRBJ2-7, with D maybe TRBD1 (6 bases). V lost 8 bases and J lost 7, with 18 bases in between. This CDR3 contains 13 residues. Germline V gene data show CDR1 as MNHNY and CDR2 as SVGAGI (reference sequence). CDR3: CASALGAYGEQYF. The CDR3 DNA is TGTGCCAGCGCTCTGGGGGCATATGGTGAGCAGTACTTC.

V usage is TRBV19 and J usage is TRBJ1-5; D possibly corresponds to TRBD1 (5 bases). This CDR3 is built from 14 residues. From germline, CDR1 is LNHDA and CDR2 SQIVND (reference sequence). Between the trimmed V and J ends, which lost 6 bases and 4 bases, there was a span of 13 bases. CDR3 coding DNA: TGTGCCAGTAGCAGAGGGGAGGAGAATCAGCCCCAGCATTTT. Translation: CASSRGEENQPQHF.

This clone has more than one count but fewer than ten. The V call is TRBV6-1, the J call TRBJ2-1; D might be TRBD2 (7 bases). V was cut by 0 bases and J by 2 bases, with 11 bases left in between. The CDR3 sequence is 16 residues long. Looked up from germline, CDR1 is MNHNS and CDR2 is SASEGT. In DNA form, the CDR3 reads TGTGCCAGCAGTGAAGCTGACGGGGGGCCCTACAATGAGCAGTTCTTC. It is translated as CASSEADGGPYNEQFF.

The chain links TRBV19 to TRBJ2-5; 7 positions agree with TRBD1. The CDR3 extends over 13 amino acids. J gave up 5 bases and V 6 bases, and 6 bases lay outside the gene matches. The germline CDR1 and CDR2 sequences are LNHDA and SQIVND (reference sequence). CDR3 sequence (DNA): TGTGCCAGTAGCGTGACAGGGTCGGAGACCCAGTACTTC. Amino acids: CASSVTGSETQYF.

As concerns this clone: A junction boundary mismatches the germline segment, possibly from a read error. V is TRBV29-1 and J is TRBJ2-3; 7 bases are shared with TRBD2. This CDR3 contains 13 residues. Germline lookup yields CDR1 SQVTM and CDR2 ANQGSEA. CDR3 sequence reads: CSVEGTITDTQYF. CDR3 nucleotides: TGCAGCGTCGAAGGGACTATCACAGATACGCAGTATTTT.

CDR3 coding DNA: TGTGCCTGGAGTCGGGGGGTCACTGAAGCTTTCTTT. It specifies CAWSRGVTEAFF. The rearrangement joins TRBV30 to TRBJ1-1; weak D call: TRBD1 (5 bases). The CDR3 is 12 residues long. From germline, CDR1 is GTSNPN and CDR2 SVGIG (reference sequence). Trimming left V 2 bases short and J 4 bases short, with 8 bases between.

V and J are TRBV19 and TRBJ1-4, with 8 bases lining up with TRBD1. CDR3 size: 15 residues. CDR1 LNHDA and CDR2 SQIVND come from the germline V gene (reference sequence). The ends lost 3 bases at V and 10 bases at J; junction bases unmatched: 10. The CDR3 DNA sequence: TGTGCCAGTAGTATGATCGGACAGGGTTACGGAAAACTGTTTTTT. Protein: CASSMIGQGYGKLFF. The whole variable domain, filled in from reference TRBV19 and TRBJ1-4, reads DGGITQSPKYLFRKEGQNVTLSCEQNLNHDAMYWYRQDPGQGLRLIYYSQIVNDFQKGDIAEGYSVSREKKESFPLTVTSAQKNPTAFYLCASSMIGQGYGKLFFGSGTQLSVL.

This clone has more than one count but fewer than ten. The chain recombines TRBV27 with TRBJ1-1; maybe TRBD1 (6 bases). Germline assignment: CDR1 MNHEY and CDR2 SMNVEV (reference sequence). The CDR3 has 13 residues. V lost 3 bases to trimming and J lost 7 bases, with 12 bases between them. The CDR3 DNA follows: TGTGCCAGCAGTTTCTCAAGGACAGTTGAAGCTTTCTTT. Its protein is CASSFSRTVEAFF.

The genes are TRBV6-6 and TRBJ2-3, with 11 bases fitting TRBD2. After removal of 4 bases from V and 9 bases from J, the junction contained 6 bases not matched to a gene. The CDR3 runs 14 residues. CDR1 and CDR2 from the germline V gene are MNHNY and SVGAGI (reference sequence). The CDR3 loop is CASSLGTSGTTQYF. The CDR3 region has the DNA TGTGCCAGCAGTTTAGGGACTAGCGGAACGACGCAGTATTTT.

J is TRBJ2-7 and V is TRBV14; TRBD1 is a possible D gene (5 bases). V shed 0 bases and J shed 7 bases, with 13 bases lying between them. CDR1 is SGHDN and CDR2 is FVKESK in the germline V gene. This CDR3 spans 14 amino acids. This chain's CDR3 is CASSQDPGHIEQYF. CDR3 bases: TGTGCCAGCAGCCAAGATCCAGGACACATAGAGCAGTACTTC. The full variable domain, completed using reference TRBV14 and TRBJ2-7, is EAGVTQFPSHSVIEKGQTVTLRCDPISGHDNLYWYRRVMGKEIKFLLHFVKESKQDESGMPNNRFLAERTGGTYSTLKVQPAELEDSGVYFCASSQDPGHIEQYFGPGTRLTVT.

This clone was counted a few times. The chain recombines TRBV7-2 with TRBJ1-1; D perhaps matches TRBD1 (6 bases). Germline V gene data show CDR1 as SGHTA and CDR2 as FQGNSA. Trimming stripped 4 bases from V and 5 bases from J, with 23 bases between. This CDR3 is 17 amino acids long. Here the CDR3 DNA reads TGTGCCAGCAGCTATTTTTCGGGTTCCAGGGGCGGAACTGAAGCTTTCTTT. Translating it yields CASSYFSGSRGGTEAFF.

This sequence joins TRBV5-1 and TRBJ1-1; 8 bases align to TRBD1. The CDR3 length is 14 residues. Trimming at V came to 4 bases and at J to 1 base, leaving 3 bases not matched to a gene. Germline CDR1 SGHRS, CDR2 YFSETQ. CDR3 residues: CASSRQGANTEAFF. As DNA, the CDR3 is TGCGCCAGCAGCCGTCAGGGGGCGAACACTGAAGCTTTCTTT. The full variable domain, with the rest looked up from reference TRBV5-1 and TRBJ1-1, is KAGVTQTPRYLIKTRGQQVTLSCSPISGHRSVSWYQQTPGQGLQFLFEYFSETQRNKGNFPGRFSGRQFSNSRSEMNVSTLELGDSALYLCASSRQGANTEAFFGQGTRLTVV.

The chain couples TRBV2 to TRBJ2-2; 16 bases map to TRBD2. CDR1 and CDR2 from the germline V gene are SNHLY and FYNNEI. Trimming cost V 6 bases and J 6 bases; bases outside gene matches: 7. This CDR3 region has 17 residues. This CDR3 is CASRPGLAGGLSGELFF. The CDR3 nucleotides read TGTGCCAGCAGGCCGGGACTAGCGGGGGGGCTTTCCGGGGAGCTGTTTTTT.

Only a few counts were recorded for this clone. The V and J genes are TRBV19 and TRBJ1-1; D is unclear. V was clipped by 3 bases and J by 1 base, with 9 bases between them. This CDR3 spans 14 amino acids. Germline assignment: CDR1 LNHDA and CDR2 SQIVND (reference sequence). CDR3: CASSIGLGNTEAFF. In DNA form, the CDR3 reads TGTGCCAGTAGTATCGGGTTGGGGAACACTGAAGCTTTCTTT.

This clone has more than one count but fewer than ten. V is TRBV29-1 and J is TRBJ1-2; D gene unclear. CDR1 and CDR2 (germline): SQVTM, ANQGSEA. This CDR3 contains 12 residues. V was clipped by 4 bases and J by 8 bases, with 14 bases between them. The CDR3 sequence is CSVGGLGGGYTF. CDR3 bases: TGCAGCGTTGGAGGACTCGGCGGGGGCTACACCTTC.

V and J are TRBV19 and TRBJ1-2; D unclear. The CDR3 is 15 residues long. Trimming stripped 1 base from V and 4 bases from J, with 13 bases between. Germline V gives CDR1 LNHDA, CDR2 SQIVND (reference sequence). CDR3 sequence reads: CASSIAGSPPYGYTF. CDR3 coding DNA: TGTGCCAGTAGTATAGCAGGCAGCCCTCCCTATGGCTACACCTTC.

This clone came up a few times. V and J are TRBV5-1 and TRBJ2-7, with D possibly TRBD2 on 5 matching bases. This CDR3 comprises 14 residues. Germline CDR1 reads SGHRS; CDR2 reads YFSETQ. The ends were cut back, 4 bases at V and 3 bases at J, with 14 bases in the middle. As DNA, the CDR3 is TGCGCCAGCAGCGTCGTACGGGGAAACTACGAGCAGTACTTC. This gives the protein CASSVVRGNYEQYF.

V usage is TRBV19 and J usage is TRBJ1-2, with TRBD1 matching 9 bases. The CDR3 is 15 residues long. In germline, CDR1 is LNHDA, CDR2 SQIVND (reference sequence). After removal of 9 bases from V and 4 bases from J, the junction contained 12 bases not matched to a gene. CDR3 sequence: CASRTGDSSGYGYTF. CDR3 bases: TGTGCCAGCCGGACAGGGGATTCCTCGGGCTATGGCTACACCTTC.

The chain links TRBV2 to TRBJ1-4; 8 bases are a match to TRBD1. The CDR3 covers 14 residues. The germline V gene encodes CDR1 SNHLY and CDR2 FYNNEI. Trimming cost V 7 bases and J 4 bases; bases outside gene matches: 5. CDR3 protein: CASNKDRVNEKLFF. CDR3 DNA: TGTGCCAGCAACAAGGACAGGGTTAATGAAAAACTGTTTTTT.

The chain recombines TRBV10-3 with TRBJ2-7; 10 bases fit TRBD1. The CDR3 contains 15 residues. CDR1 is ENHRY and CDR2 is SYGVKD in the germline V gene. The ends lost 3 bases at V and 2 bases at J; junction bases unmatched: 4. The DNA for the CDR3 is TGTGCCATCAGTGATCAAGGACAGGGGGCCTACGAGCAGTACTTC. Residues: CAISDQGQGAYEQYF.

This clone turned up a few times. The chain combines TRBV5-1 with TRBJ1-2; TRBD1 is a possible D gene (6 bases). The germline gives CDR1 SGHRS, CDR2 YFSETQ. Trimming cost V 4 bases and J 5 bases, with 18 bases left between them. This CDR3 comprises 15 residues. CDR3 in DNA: TGCGCCAGCAGCCAGGGGCCCACGCAGATATATGGCTACACCTTC. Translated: CASSQGPTQIYGYTF.

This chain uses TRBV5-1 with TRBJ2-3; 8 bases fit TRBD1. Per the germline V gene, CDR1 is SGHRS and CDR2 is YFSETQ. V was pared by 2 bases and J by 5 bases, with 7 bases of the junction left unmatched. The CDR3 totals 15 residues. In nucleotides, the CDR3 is TGCGCCAGCAGCTTACGGCAGGGGGCGATAGATACGCAGTATTTT. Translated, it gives CASSLRQGAIDTQYF.

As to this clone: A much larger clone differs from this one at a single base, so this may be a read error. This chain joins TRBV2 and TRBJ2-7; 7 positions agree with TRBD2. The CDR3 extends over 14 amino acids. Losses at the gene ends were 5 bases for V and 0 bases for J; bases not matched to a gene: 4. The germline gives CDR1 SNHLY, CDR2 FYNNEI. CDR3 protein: CASSFGGSSYEQYF. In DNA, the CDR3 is TGTGCCAGCAGTTTCGGGGGGAGCTCCTACGAGCAGTACTTC.

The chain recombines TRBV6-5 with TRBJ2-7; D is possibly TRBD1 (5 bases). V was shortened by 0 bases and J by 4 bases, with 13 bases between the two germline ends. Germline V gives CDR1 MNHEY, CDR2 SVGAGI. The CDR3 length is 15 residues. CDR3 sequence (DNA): TGTGCCAGCAGTTACTCGATCCAGGGTGGTTACGAGCAGTACTTC. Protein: CASSYSIQGGYEQYF.

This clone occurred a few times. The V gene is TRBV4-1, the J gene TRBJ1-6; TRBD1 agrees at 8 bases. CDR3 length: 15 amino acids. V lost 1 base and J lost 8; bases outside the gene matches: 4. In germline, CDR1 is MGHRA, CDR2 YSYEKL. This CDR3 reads CASSQGGQEHSPLHF. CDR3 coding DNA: TGCGCCAGCAGCCAAGGGGGACAGGAACATTCACCCCTCCACTTT.